The clone carrying this T cell receptor (beta chain) has ten or more counts. This sample is part of a study of T cells in Graves' hyperthyroidism and ophthalmopathy. Ophthalmopathy cases scored 3 or more on the Clinical Activity Score and 4 or more on NOSPECS grade, with duration below 3 months. It was uncontrolled infection, other autoimmune disease, pregnancy or lactation that excluded patients. The PBMCs were sourced from fresh peripheral blood (about 10 ml). There are 16 residues in the CDR3. V was trimmed by 2 bases and J by 1 base, leaving 13 bases between them. Per germline, CDR1 MDHEN and CDR2 SYDVKM. RNA transcripts served as the template for amplifying TCR beta CDR3 regions. Using the HTBI primer set, a first-round RT-PCR was run on the TCR CDR3. One entry per CDR3 protein, called by TCRdb with MiXCR from the multiplex PCR reads. The sample yields 450,000 to 650,000 distinct CDR3 sequences, approximately 15% seen once.

V gene TRBV28 combines with J gene TRBJ2-3, with D perhaps matching TRBD2 (7 bases). This TCR was sampled from a woman in her late teens or twenties with Graves' ophthalmopathy. The sample taken for sequencing was blood. CDR3: CASSLLQGGGTDTQYF. CDR3 bases: TGTGCCAGCAGTTTACTTCAAGGGGGGGGCACAGATACGCAGTATTTT.